This record looks at one T cell receptor (beta chain) sequence and its context. The data derive from a study of T-cell memory formation after mild COVID-19. Trimming stripped 3 bases from V and 3 bases from J, with 20 bases between. Germline V gene lookup returns CDR1 DFQATT and CDR2 SNEGSKA (reference sequence). This CDR3 is built from 16 residues. TCRdb itself ran the 5' RACE reads through MiXCR, one entry per CDR3 protein. This sample has more than 400,000 distinct CDR3 sequences, with 15% to 20% found just once. This TCR derives from an adult woman who had mild COVID-19 (a few samples of this study predate the infection). Cell type and time point are not known. The chain links TRBV20-1 to TRBJ1-1; D is ambiguous. Sequencing used PBMCs or a T cell subset sorted from them (not recorded which). The CDR3 sequence: CSASPQSVGYHTEAFF. The CDR3 DNA is TGCAGTGCTAGTCCTCAGTCCGTGGGATACCACACTGAAGCTTTCTTT.